Sequencing of this TCR beta chain was carried out in a study of identical twins. Template switching (which added a universal primer site) was used, and cDNA carried unique molecular identifiers. TCRdb independently ran MiXCR on the 5' RACE reads; one entry per CDR3 protein. The sample includes 550,000 to 700,000 distinct CDR3 sequences, around 9.6% seen only once; the top ten take approximately 3%. The data also belong to a second study, concerning yellow fever vaccine responses in identical twins.

This clonotype was sampled from a woman under 30 in good health. Source material: PBMCs.

CDR3 loop: CASSPSLAGDDNEQFF. The CDR3 DNA sequence: TGTGCCAGCAGCCCTTCCCTAGCGGGAGACGACAATGAGCAGTTCTTC. The V gene is TRBV7-2, the J gene TRBJ2-1, with 10 bases identical to TRBD2. The CDR3 contains 16 residues. Germline CDR1 reads SGHTA; CDR2 reads FQGNSA. V shed 5 bases and J 5 bases; nucleotides not matched to a gene: 9.